This TCR beta chain was captured in a study of control samples from healthy donors and cancer patients. V lost 5 bases to trimming and J lost 3 bases; unmatched junction nucleotides: 7. The CDR3 length is 15 residues. Germline V CDR1 and CDR2: SGHTA, FQGNSA. Measured with immunoSEQ multiplex PCR; TCRdb has only the in-frame clones, and not every one. The data contain 30,000 to 35,000 clones, 94% of them singletons. The sequenced material came from blood. The chain carries TRBV7-2 and TRBJ2-1; the match to TRBD2 covers 7 bases. The sequence was collected from a man between 60 and 70 years old in good health. This CDR3 reads CASSLGGSFYNEQFF. The CDR3 DNA reads as TGTGCCAGCAGCCTGGGGGGGAGCTTCTACAATGAGCAGTTCTTC.